The 25 T cell receptor beta chains given below trace back to one sample, sequenced in a study of blood T cell repertoires in COVID-19. Profiling relied on immunoSEQ multiplex PCR, and the TCRdb table lists in-frame clones only, not all of them. In the table there are some 73,000 clones, 86% of which are singletons. Sequencing used peripheral blood. All receptors come from a man older than 75 with COVID-19, enrolled during active disease.

This clone came up once. The CDR3 reads CASSLGARGDSPLHF. CDR3 DNA: TGCGCCAGTTCACTGGGGGCGCGGGGGGATTCACCCCTCCACTTT. The chain couples TRBV5-1 to TRBJ1-6, with a possible D match to TRBD1 (6 bases). The V end lost 8 bases, the J end lost 8 bases, and 20 bases lay between the germline ends. The CDR3 is 15 residues long. Germline V CDR1 and CDR2: SGHRS, YFSETQ.

This chain connects TRBV15 to TRBJ1-5, with unresolved D. The germline V and J ends were trimmed by 0 bases and 6 bases, with 9 bases remaining between them. The CDR3 length is 14 residues. Germline-derived CDR1 and CDR2 are LNHNV and YYDKDF (reference sequence). The CDR3 sequence is CATSRDRSGQPQHF. The CDR3 DNA sequence: TGTGCCACCAGCAGAGATCGGTCGGGTCAGCCCCAGCATTTT.

V is TRBV6-6 and J is TRBJ2-7, with D tentatively TRBD1 (5 bases). The germline V and J ends were trimmed by 5 bases and 1 base, with 9 bases remaining between them. This CDR3 spans 13 amino acids. CDR1 is MNHNY, CDR2 SVGAGI, per germline (reference sequence). In nucleotides, the CDR3 is TGTGCCAGCAGTGATGCAGGGTCCTACGAGCAGTACTTC. Encoded protein: CASSDAGSYEQYF.

The chain is built from TRBV19 and TRBJ2-1, with TRBD1 identical over 7 bases. The CDR3 has 13 residues. Unmatched junction bases numbered 8, after V lost 6 bases and J lost 9 bases. Germline V lookup: CDR1 LNHDA, CDR2 SQIVND (reference sequence). DNA for the CDR3: TGTGCCAGTAGGGCGACAGGGTTGAGTGAGCAGTTCTTC. Encoded protein: CASRATGLSEQFF.

The rearrangement joins TRBV7-9 to TRBJ2-2; 9 positions agree with TRBD1. The CDR3 is 18 residues long. The V and J ends lost 5 bases and 5 bases, in that order; junction bases with no gene match: 15. The germline CDR1 and CDR2 sequences are SEHNR and FQNEAQ (reference sequence). The CDR3 loop reads CASSRNPGTGFGTGELFF. The CDR3 DNA reads TGTGCCAGCAGCCGGAATCCCGGGACAGGGTTTGGGACCGGGGAGCTGTTTTTT. Supplemented by reference TRBV7-9 and TRBJ2-2, the full variable domain reads DTGVSQNPRHKITKRGQNVTFRCDPISEHNRLYWYRQTLGQGPEFLTYFQNEAQLEKSRLLSDRFSAERPKGSFSTLEIQRTEQGDSAMYLCASSRNPGTGFGTGELFFGEGSRLTVL.

This rearrangement joins TRBV7-9 to TRBJ2-5; D not certain. Germline CDR1 SEHNR, CDR2 FQNEAQ (reference sequence). V was shortened by 1 base and J by 3 bases, with 6 bases between the two germline ends. The CDR3 consists of 13 residues. CDR3 DNA: TGTGCCAGCAGCTTAGGAGGTGAAGAGACCCAGTACTTC. This encodes CASSLGGEETQYF.

The chain uses TRBV5-1 and TRBJ2-7, with 7 positions matching TRBD1. V lost 1 base and J lost 3; bases outside the gene matches: 4. CDR1 and CDR2 (germline): SGHRS, YFSETQ. The CDR3 runs to 14 residues. CDR3 DNA: TGCGCCAGCAGCTTGACAGGGGTTATCTACGAGCAGTACTTC. The encoded protein is CASSLTGVIYEQYF.

This chain joins TRBV29-1 and TRBJ2-2, with TRBD1 matching 8 bases. CDR3 size: 13 residues. Germline V lookup: CDR1 SQVTM, CDR2 ANQGSEA. The ends lost 7 bases at V and 0 bases at J; junction bases unmatched: 1. The CDR3 loop is CSADRANTGELFF. DNA of the CDR3: TGCAGCGCGGACAGGGCGAACACCGGGGAGCTGTTTTTT.

The chain recombines TRBV5-1 with TRBJ2-1; the match to TRBD2 covers 13 bases. This CDR3 is 17 amino acids long. The germline V gene encodes CDR1 SGHRS and CDR2 YFSETQ. V lost 0 bases to trimming and J lost 7 bases; unmatched junction nucleotides: 7. The CDR3 loop is CASSLDTSGGAVNEQFF. CDR3 bases: TGCGCCAGCAGCTTGGACACTAGCGGGGGGGCCGTTAATGAGCAGTTCTTC. The complete variable domain, with remaining parts taken from reference TRBV5-1 and TRBJ2-1, reads KAGVTQTPRYLIKTRGQQVTLSCSPISGHRSVSWYQQTPGQGLQFLFEYFSETQRNKGNFPGRFSGRQFSNSRSEMNVSTLELGDSALYLCASSLDTSGGAVNEQFFGPGTRLTVL.

The chain combines TRBV5-1 with TRBJ1-2; TRBD1 matches at 8 bases. This CDR3 comprises 14 residues. CDR1 SGHRS and CDR2 YFSETQ come from the germline V gene. The V gene end was trimmed by 5 bases and the J gene end by 7 bases; junction bases not matched to a gene: 10. CDR3 DNA: TGCGCCAGCAGTCAGGACAGGGAAATATTTGGCTACACCTTC. Translating gives CASSQDREIFGYTF.

This clone was seen just once. This rearrangement joins TRBV11-3 to TRBJ1-1, with 11 bases fitting TRBD1. V lost 5 bases to trimming and J lost 7 bases; unmatched junction nucleotides: 6. The CDR3 runs to 14 residues. CDR1 and CDR2 from the germline V gene are SGHNT and YENEEA. CDR3 amino acids: CASSPGQGAYEAFF. Here the CDR3 DNA reads TGTGCCAGCAGCCCTGGACAGGGGGCGTATGAAGCTTTCTTT.

The chain joins TRBV5-1 to TRBJ1-6; D may be TRBD1 (5 bases). The CDR3 sequence is 15 residues long. Germline loops: CDR1 SGHRS, CDR2 YFSETQ. V shed 1 base and J shed 4 bases, with 9 bases lying between them. This chain's CDR3 is CASSLQGLYNSPLHF. The CDR3 coding sequence is TGCGCCAGCAGCTTGCAGGGACTGTATAATTCACCCCTCCACTTT.

The CDR3 is CASSNTGNYGYTF. CDR3 sequence (DNA): TGCGCCAGCAGCAACACAGGGAACTATGGCTACACCTTC. The chain recombines TRBV5-1 with TRBJ1-2, with D possibly matching TRBD1 (6 bases). Germline assignment: CDR1 SGHRS and CDR2 YFSETQ. Trimming pared 4 bases from V and 2 bases from J, leaving 9 bases between. The CDR3 sequence is 13 residues long.

This clone was seen more than once but under ten times. The CDR3 is CASSSGWGGPEAFF. In DNA form, the CDR3 reads TGTGCCAGCAGTTCGGGTTGGGGGGGTCCTGAAGCTTTCTTT. The V gene is TRBV6-5, the J gene TRBJ1-1; TRBD1 might be the D (5 bases). The CDR3 runs to 14 residues. Trimming removed 4 bases at V and 6 bases at J, with 15 bases between. CDR1 is MNHEY, CDR2 SVGAGI, per germline.

This clone was detected a few times. The V and J genes are TRBV6-5 and TRBJ2-7; unclear D gene. Trimming removed 9 bases from V and 1 base from J, with 10 bases in between. The CDR3 runs 12 residues. Looked up from germline, CDR1 is MNHEY and CDR2 is SVGAGI. The CDR3 protein is CASAGPSYEQYF. The DNA for the CDR3 is TGTGCCAGTGCCGGTCCTTCCTACGAGCAGTACTTC.

The V and J genes are TRBV28 and TRBJ1-2; D is ambiguous. Germline assignment: CDR1 MDHEN and CDR2 SYDVKM. V was shortened by 8 bases and J by 8 bases, with 15 bases between the two germline ends. This CDR3 is built from 12 residues. This CDR3 reads CASVRGSKGYTF. As DNA, the CDR3 is TGTGCCAGCGTGCGCGGGTCTAAAGGCTACACCTTC.

The V call is TRBV11-2, the J call TRBJ2-5, with 8 nucleotides matching TRBD2. Per germline, CDR1 SGHAT and CDR2 FQNNGV. The trim removed 4 bases at V and 7 bases at J, leaving 5 bases unmatched. The CDR3 runs to 13 residues. The DNA for the CDR3 is TGTGCCAGCAGCTCCTCCGGGGGGGGGACCCAGTACTTC. Its translation is CASSSSGGGTQYF. The full variable domain, its missing parts supplied by reference TRBV11-2 and TRBJ2-5, is EAGVAQSPRYKIIEKRQSVAFWCNPISGHATLYWYQQILGQGPKLLIQFQNNGVVDDSQLPKDRFSAERLKGVDSTLKIQPAKLEDSAVYLCASSSSGGGTQYFGPGTRLLVL.

This chain connects TRBV28 to TRBJ1-2; weak D call: TRBD1 (6 bases). The CDR3 extends over 14 amino acids. Germline V gene lookup returns CDR1 MDHEN and CDR2 SYDVKM. V was pared by 1 base and J by 8 bases, with 14 bases between. The CDR3 DNA reads as TGTGCCAGCAGTTTATTGGGGGCAGGAGGCGGCTACACCTTC. Its protein is CASSLLGAGGGYTF.

V usage is TRBV4-3 and J usage is TRBJ1-2; TRBD1 matches 9 bases. The junction had 4 bases not matched to a gene; V was cut back by 0 bases and J by 5 bases. There are 15 residues in the CDR3. CDR1 is LGHNA, CDR2 YSLEER, per germline. The CDR3 reads CASSQDTGGGYGYTF. The CDR3 nucleotides read TGCGCCAGCAGCCAAGATACAGGGGGCGGTTATGGCTACACCTTC.

This clone has more than one count but fewer than ten. CDR3 residues: CASSKLALNYGYTF. CDR3 sequence (DNA): TGTGCCAGTAGTAAACTAGCCCTTAACTATGGCTACACCTTC. The rearrangement links TRBV19 to TRBJ1-2; D remains ambiguous. Germline V CDR1 and CDR2: LNHDA, SQIVND (reference sequence). The CDR3 loop spans 14 amino acids. Trimming removed 4 bases at V and 1 base at J, with 10 bases between.

The chain links TRBV2 to TRBJ1-4; 7 bases agree with TRBD1. This CDR3 is built from 14 residues. In germline, CDR1 is SNHLY, CDR2 FYNNEI. Trimming cost V 6 bases and J 11 bases; bases outside gene matches: 12. CDR3: CASSPRDRMWKLFF. The CDR3 nucleotides read TGTGCCAGCAGCCCCCGGGACAGAATGTGGAAACTGTTTTTT.

V usage is TRBV27 and J usage is TRBJ2-5; the match to TRBD2 covers 7 bases. The ends lost 6 bases at V and 0 bases at J; junction bases unmatched: 13. The CDR3 runs to 17 residues. Germline V gene data show CDR1 as MNHEY and CDR2 as SMNVEV (reference sequence). The CDR3 DNA is TGTGCCAGCAGATATTCCTCTTTTGGGGGGGACCAAGAGACCCAGTACTTC. It specifies CASRYSSFGGDQETQYF.

V gene TRBV7-8 combines with J gene TRBJ1-2, with D possibly being TRBD1 (6 bases). CDR3 length: 12 residues. From germline, CDR1 is SGHVS and CDR2 FQNEAQ. Trimming took off 1 base at V and 8 bases at J, with 8 bases between the two ends. CDR3 DNA: TGTGCCAGCAGCTTAGGGGGGCGAGGCTACACCTTC. This gives the protein CASSLGGRGYTF. Drawing the rest from reference TRBV7-8 and TRBJ1-2, the complete variable domain is GAGVSQSPRYKVAKRGQDVALRCDPISGHVSLFWYQQALGQGPEFLTYFQNEAQLDKSGLPSDRFFAERPEGSVSTLKIQRTQQEDSAVYLCASSLGGRGYTFGSGTRLTVV.

In this sample, this clone turned up a few times. This chain joins TRBV11-3 and TRBJ1-6; D not certain. V was shortened by 5 bases and J by 2 bases, with 13 bases between the two germline ends. Germline assignment: CDR1 SGHNT and CDR2 YENEEA. The CDR3 is 16 residues long. The CDR3: CASSARRTAYNSPLHF. CDR3 DNA: TGTGCCAGCAGCGCCCGGCGAACAGCCTATAATTCACCCCTCCACTTT.

The chain carries TRBV9 and TRBJ1-1; D unresolved. The CDR3 has 15 amino acids. Trimming removed 0 bases at V and 3 bases at J, with 12 bases between. CDR1 and CDR2 from the germline V gene are SGDLS and YYNGEE. CDR3 region: CASSVVASGHTEAFF. CDR3 nucleotides: TGTGCCAGCAGCGTAGTCGCTTCGGGTCACACTGAAGCTTTCTTT.